The T cell receptor (beta chain) described here comes from a study of T cell responses to AZD1222 COVID-19 vaccine. Germline CDR1 WSHSY, CDR2 SAAADI. The CDR3 is made up of 14 amino acids. V lost 3 bases to trimming and J lost 5 bases; unmatched junction nucleotides: 6. Study observations and caveats: Close to half of spike-specific TCRs reportedly recognize unmutated variant regions. CD4 TCRs covered the whole spike, strongest at regions 160-218 and 743-854.

Worth noting for this clone: Antigen specificity is unknown.

Repertoires were generated with immunoSEQ multiplex PCR, while TCRdb's copy carries only in-frame clones and drops some. The profile covers roughly 150,000 clones, with roughly 90% appearing a single time and less than 6.5% taken by the ten largest. Sample: peripheral blood, taken on day 0 of AZD1222 vaccination. The clonotype comes from an adult in good health. The chain uses TRBV10-2 and TRBJ2-7; 8 bases are a match to TRBD1. The CDR3 spells CASSDSGGGDEQYF. CDR3 in DNA: TGCGCCAGCAGTGACTCAGGGGGCGGCGACGAGCAGTACTTC.